The 18 T cell receptor beta chains reported below all come from one sample, sequenced in a study of blood T cell repertoires in COVID-19. Measured with immunoSEQ multiplex PCR; TCRdb has only the in-frame clones, and not every one. The sample consists of tens of thousands of clones, roughly 80% of them appearing once. The source material was PBMCs or T cells enriched from blood (not recorded which). Receptors were obtained from a woman aged 40 to 55 with acute COVID-19.

This clone was detected only a few times. The chain is built from TRBV4-1 and TRBJ1-2, with TRBD1 as a possible D gene (6 bases). Germline V CDR1 and CDR2: MGHRA, YSYEKL. The CDR3 has 14 amino acids. With 1 base removed from V and 7 bases from J, the gap between germline ends came to 13 bases. DNA of the CDR3: TGCGCCAGCAGCCAAGGACAACAGGGTCTTGGCTACACCTTC. Translating gives CASSQGQQGLGYTF.

The chain recombines TRBV5-4 with TRBJ1-1; maybe TRBD1 (5 bases). The V end lost 4 bases, the J end lost 2 bases, and 15 bases lay between the germline ends. The germline gives CDR1 SGHNT, CDR2 YYREEE (reference sequence). The CDR3 has 15 residues. In DNA form, the CDR3 reads TGTGCCAGCAGCAGGCAGACAGCCGGAAACACTGAAGCTTTCTTT. This translates into CASSRQTAGNTEAFF.

This chain links TRBV19 with TRBJ2-7; 9 bases match TRBD1. Germline trimming cut 3 bases from V and 3 bases from J; bases unmatched to any gene: 3. The V gene's germline CDR1 is LNHDA and CDR2 SQIVND (reference sequence). The CDR3 has 14 residues. Here the CDR3 reads CASSIPGQGYEQYF. CDR3 sequence (DNA): TGTGCCAGTAGTATTCCGGGACAGGGCTACGAGCAGTACTTC. The variable domain in full, with the rest retrieved from reference TRBV19 and TRBJ2-7, is DGGITQSPKYLFRKEGQNVTLSCEQNLNHDAMYWYRQDPGQGLRLIYYSQIVNDFQKGDIAEGYSVSREKKESFPLTVTSAQKNPTAFYLCASSIPGQGYEQYFGPGTRLTVT.

The chain recombines TRBV7-3 with TRBJ1-2; 8 bases map to TRBD1. Trimming took 4 bases from V and 8 from J; bases not matched to a gene: 9. The CDR3 covers 14 residues. Looked up from germline, CDR1 is SGHTA and CDR2 is FQGTGA. The CDR3 bases are TGTGCCAGCAGCTCCTCTGGACAGGGAGGAGGCTACACCTTC. Protein sequence: CASSSSGQGGGYTF.

The chain uses TRBV7-2 and TRBJ2-7, with D hard to call. CDR1 and CDR2 from the germline V gene are SGHTA and FQGNSA. The V end lost 1 base, the J end lost 6 bases, and 19 bases lay between the germline ends. CDR3 length: 16 residues. CDR3 coding DNA: TGTGCCAGCAGCTTAGATGGAGCGAATCGAGGCGGCGAGCAGTACTTC. Translation: CASSLDGANRGGEQYF.

The chain joins TRBV9 to TRBJ2-2, with TRBD2 matching over 14 bases. The CDR3 is 15 residues long. The germline V gene has CDR1 SGDLS and CDR2 YYNGEE. V lost 7 bases, J lost 4 bases, and 3 bases stayed unmatched. CDR3 sequence: CASSGLAGGTGELFF. In DNA form, the CDR3 reads TGTGCCAGCTCCGGACTAGCGGGGGGCACCGGGGAGCTGTTTTTT.

The chain joins TRBV28 to TRBJ2-3, with 10 bases fitting TRBD1. The CDR3 runs to 16 residues. V was clipped by 6 bases and J by 4 bases; unmatched bases: 10. CDR1 and CDR2 (germline): MDHEN, SYDVKM. The CDR3: CASRRPGQGFADTQYF. In nucleotides, the CDR3 is TGTGCCAGCAGGCGACCGGGACAGGGGTTCGCAGATACGCAGTATTTT.

This rearrangement joins TRBV10-3 to TRBJ2-7, with TRBD1 matching 7 bases. Germline CDR1 and CDR2: ENHRY and SYGVKD. The CDR3 is 13 residues long. Trimming took 6 bases from V and 5 from J; bases not matched to a gene: 7. DNA of the CDR3: TGTGCCATCAGCCAGGGGGATCGGGACGAGCAGTACTTC. Translating gives CAISQGDRDEQYF.

The chain employs TRBV10-1 and TRBJ2-2; a weak D match, TRBD2 (5 bases). Germline V gene lookup returns CDR1 WNHNN and CDR2 SYGVQD (reference sequence). There are 14 residues in the CDR3. V was trimmed by 7 bases and J by 6 bases, leaving 15 bases between them. The CDR3 DNA sequence: TGCGCCAGCACACCCGGGAACGGGCCCGGGGAGCTGTTTTTT. As protein: CASTPGNGPGELFF.

The chain is built from TRBV25-1 and TRBJ1-5; D unclear. CDR1 is MGHDK, CDR2 SYGVNS, per germline. Trimming shortened V by 1 base and J by 4 bases, and 8 bases separated the two germline ends. The CDR3 extends over 14 amino acids. CDR3: CASSESIANQPQHF. In DNA, the CDR3 is TGTGCCAGCAGTGAATCCATTGCGAATCAGCCCCAGCATTTT.

In its sample, this clone was seen a few times. The V and J genes are TRBV6-1 and TRBJ1-5; D gene uncertain. Trimming cost V 3 bases and J 3 bases, with 12 bases left between them. CDR1 is MNHNS, CDR2 SASEGT, per germline. CDR3 length: 15 residues. CDR3 amino acids: CASSDVAGINQPQHF. CDR3 coding DNA: TGTGCCAGCAGTGATGTGGCAGGCATCAATCAGCCCCAGCATTTT.

This chain connects TRBV20-1 to TRBJ1-1, with D unresolved. Per the germline V gene, CDR1 is DFQATT and CDR2 is SNEGSKA (reference sequence). Trimming took off 3 bases at V and 7 bases at J, with 9 bases between the two ends. The CDR3 runs 11 residues. The CDR3: CSASGEDEAFF. CDR3 bases: TGCAGTGCTAGTGGAGAGGATGAAGCTTTCTTT.

V is TRBV6-5 and J is TRBJ1-1, with 8 bases identical to TRBD1. The germline gives CDR1 MNHEY, CDR2 SVGAGI. This CDR3 has 13 residues. Germline trimming cut 7 bases from V and 1 base from J; bases unmatched to any gene: 2. The CDR3 region is CASTGQGNTEAFF. CDR3 sequence (DNA): TGTGCCAGCACTGGACAGGGGAACACTGAAGCTTTCTTT.

This chain links TRBV29-1 with TRBJ2-3, with 13 bases identical to TRBD2. V dropped 6 bases and J dropped 1; count of bases not matched to a gene: 13. The CDR3 has 18 amino acids. Germline V gene lookup returns CDR1 SQVTM and CDR2 ANQGSEA. The CDR3 protein is CSVGPGLAGTVGTDTQYF. The CDR3 DNA is TGCAGCGTGGGACCGGGACTAGCGGGAACAGTGGGCACAGATACGCAGTATTTT.

The CDR3 DNA reads as TGTGCCAGCAGCGATGTACAGGGGGCGTACAATGAGCAGTTCTTC. Its protein product is CASSDVQGAYNEQFF. The rearrangement joins TRBV9 to TRBJ2-1, with 9 nucleotides matching TRBD1. The CDR3 loop spans 15 amino acids. Germline CDR1 SGDLS, CDR2 YYNGEE. Trimming took 3 bases from V and 4 from J; bases not matched to a gene: 5.

V and J are TRBV9 and TRBJ2-2; 8 nucleotides agree with TRBD1. CDR1 and CDR2 (germline): SGDLS, YYNGEE. V trimming: 2 bases; J trimming: 7 bases; junction bases outside the gene matches: 4. There are 14 residues in the CDR3. CDR3 protein: CASSVGQGSGELFF. The CDR3 nucleotides read TGTGCCAGCAGCGTTGGACAGGGCAGCGGGGAGCTGTTTTTT.

The CDR3 sequence: CASSLWDSNTGELFF. The CDR3 DNA reads TGTGCCAGCAGTTTGTGGGACAGTAACACCGGGGAGCTGTTTTTT. The chain has TRBV27 and TRBJ2-2, with 7 bases identical to TRBD1. The trim removed 3 bases at V and 2 bases at J, leaving 3 bases unmatched. The CDR3 is made up of 15 amino acids. The germline gives CDR1 MNHEY, CDR2 SMNVEV (reference sequence).

This clone was observed a few times. The CDR3 coding sequence is TGTGCCACCAGCCCACGGACAGGAGTGGAGACCCAGTACTTC. The encoded protein is CATSPRTGVETQYF. The V and J genes are TRBV15 and TRBJ2-5, with 7 bases identical to TRBD1. This CDR3 has 14 amino acids. Germline assignment: CDR1 LNHNV and CDR2 YYDKDF (reference sequence). V shed 5 bases and J 5 bases; nucleotides not matched to a gene: 8. Based on the CDR3 plus reference TRBV15 and TRBJ2-5, the full variable domain is DAMVIQNPRYQVTQFGKPVTLSCSQTLNHNVMYWYQQKSSQAPKLLFHYYDKDFNNEADTPDNFQSRRPNTSFCFLDIRSPGLGDTAMYLCATSPRTGVETQYFGPGTRLLVL.